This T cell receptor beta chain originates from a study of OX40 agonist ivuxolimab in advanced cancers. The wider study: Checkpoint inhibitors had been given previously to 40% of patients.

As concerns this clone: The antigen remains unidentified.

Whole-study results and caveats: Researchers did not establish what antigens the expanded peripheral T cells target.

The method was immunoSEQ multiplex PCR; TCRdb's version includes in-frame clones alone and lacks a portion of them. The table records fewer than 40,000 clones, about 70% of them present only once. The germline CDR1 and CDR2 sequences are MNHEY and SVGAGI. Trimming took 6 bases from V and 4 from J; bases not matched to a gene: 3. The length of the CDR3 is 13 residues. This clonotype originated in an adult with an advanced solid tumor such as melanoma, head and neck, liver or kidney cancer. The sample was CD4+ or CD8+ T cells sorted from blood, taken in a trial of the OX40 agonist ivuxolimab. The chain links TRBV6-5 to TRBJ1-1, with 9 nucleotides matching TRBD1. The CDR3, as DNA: TGTGCCAGCAGAACGACAGGGGGCACTGAAGCTTTCTTT. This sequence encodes CASRTTGGTEAFF.